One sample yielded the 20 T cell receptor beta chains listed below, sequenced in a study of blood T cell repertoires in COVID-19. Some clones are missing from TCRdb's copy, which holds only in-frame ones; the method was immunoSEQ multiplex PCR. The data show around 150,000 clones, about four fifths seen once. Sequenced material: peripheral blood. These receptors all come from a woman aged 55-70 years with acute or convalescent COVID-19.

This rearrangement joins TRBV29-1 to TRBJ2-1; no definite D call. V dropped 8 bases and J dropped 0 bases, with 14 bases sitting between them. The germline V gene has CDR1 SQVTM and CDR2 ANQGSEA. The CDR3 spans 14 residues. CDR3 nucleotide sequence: TGCAGCATATCTATTCCGGGCTCCTACAATGAGCAGTTCTTC. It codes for CSISIPGSYNEQFF.

CDR3 sequence: CASNRGTNSPLHF. The DNA for the CDR3 is TGTGCCAGCAACAGGGGTACAAATTCACCCCTCCACTTT. The chain uses TRBV6-5 and TRBJ1-6; 7 nucleotides align to TRBD1. The germline CDR1 and CDR2 sequences are MNHEY and SVGAGI. V lost 7 bases to trimming and J lost 7 bases; unmatched junction nucleotides: 4. The CDR3 runs to 13 residues.

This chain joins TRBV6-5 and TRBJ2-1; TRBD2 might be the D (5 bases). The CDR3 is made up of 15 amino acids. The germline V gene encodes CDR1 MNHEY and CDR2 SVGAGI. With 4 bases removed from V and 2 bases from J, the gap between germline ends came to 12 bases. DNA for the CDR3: TGTGCCAGCAGTTTTACTAGTACCGCCTACAATGAGCAGTTCTTC. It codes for CASSFTSTAYNEQFF.

The CDR3 nucleotides read TGCAGTGCTTGGGGGGGAGGAGCTTTCTTT. It encodes CSAWGGGAFF. J is TRBJ1-1 and V is TRBV20-1; D perhaps matches TRBD1 (5 bases). Trimming removed 5 bases at V and 10 bases at J, with 11 bases between. From germline, CDR1 is DFQATT and CDR2 SNEGSKA (reference sequence). The CDR3 totals 10 residues.

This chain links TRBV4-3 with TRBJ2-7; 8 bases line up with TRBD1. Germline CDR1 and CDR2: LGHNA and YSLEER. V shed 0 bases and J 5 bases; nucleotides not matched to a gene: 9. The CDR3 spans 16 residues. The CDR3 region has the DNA TGCGCCAGCAGCCAAGATATTGCAGGGGGCATCGACGAGCAGTACTTC. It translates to CASSQDIAGGIDEQYF.

This CDR3 reads CASSEGAFSGNTIYF. In nucleotides, the CDR3 is TGTGCCAGCAGCGAGGGGGCGTTTAGTGGAAACACCATATATTTT. J is TRBJ1-3 and V is TRBV9; TRBD1 matches at 7 bases. Germline V gives CDR1 SGDLS, CDR2 YYNGEE. V shed 3 bases, J shed 3 bases, and the junction held 6 bases outside the gene matches. The CDR3 contains 15 residues.

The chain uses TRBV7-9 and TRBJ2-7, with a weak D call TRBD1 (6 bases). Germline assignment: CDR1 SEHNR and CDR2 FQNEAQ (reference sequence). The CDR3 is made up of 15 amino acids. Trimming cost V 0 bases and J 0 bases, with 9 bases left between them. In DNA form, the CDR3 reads TGTGCCAGCAGCTTAGCCGGGACAACCTCCTACGAGCAGTACTTC. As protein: CASSLAGTTSYEQYF. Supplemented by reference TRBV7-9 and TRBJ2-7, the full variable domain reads DTGVSQNPRHKITKRGQNVTFRCDPISEHNRLYWYRQTLGQGPEFLTYFQNEAQLEKSRLLSDRFSAERPKGSFSTLEIQRTEQGDSAMYLCASSLAGTTSYEQYFGPGTRLTVT.

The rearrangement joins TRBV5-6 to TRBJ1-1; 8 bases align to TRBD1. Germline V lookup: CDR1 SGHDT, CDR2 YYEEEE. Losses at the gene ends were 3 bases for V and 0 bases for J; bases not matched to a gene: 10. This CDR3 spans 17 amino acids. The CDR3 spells CASSSKDRAPMNTEAFF. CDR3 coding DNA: TGTGCCAGCAGCTCGAAGGACAGGGCACCTATGAACACTGAAGCTTTCTTT. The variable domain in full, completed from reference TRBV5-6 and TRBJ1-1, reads DAGVTQSPTHLIKTRGQQVTLRCSPKSGHDTVSWYQQALGQGPQFIFQYYEEEERQRGNFPDRFSGHQFPNYSSELNVNALLLGDSALYLCASSSKDRAPMNTEAFFGQGTRLTVV.

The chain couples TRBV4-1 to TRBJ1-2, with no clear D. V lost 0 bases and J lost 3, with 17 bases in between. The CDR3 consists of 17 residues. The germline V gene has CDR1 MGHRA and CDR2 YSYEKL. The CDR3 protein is CASSQDRNSPLDYGYTF. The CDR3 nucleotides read TGCGCCAGCAGCCAAGATCGGAACAGCCCTTTGGACTATGGCTACACCTTC.

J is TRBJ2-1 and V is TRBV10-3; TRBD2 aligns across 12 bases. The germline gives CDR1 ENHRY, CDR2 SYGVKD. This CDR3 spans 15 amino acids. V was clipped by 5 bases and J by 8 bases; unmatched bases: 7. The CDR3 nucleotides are TGTGCCATCAGTTCACCACTAGCGGGAGGCTATGAGCAGTTCTTC. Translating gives CAISSPLAGGYEQFF.

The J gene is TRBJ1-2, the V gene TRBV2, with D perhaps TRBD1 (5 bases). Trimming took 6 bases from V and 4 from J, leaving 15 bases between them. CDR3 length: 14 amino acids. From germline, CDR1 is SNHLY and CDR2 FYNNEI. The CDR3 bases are TGTGCCAGCAGCGCCCGGGTCCAGGGCTATGGCTACACCTTC. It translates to CASSARVQGYGYTF.

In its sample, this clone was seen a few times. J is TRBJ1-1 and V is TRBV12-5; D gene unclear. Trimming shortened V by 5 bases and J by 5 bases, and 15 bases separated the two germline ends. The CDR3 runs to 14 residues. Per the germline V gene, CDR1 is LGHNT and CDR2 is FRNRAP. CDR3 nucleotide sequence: TGTGCTAGTGGTCCGGACCCAACGGGGACTGAAGCTTTCTTT. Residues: CASGPDPTGTEAFF.

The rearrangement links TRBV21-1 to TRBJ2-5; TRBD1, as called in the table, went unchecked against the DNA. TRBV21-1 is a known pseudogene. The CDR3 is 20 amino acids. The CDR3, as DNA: TGTGCCAGCAGCAAAGAGGTCCGCCAGGGGGGTGAAGGACTTCAAGGGACCCAGTACTTC. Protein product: CASSKEVRQGGEGLQGTQYF.

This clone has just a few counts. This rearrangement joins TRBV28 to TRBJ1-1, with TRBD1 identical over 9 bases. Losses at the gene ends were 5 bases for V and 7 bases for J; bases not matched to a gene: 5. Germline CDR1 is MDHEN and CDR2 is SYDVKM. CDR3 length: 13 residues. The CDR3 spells CASSRGQGNEAFF. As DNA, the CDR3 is TGTGCCAGCAGTCGAGGACAGGGGAATGAAGCTTTCTTT. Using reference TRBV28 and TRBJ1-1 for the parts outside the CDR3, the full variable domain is DVKVTQSSRYLVKRTGEKVFLECVQDMDHENMFWYRQDPGLGLRLIYFSYDVKMKEKGDIPEGYSVSREKKERFSLILESASTNQTSMYLCASSRGQGNEAFFGQGTRLTVV.

CDR3 residues: CARRQESSYEQYF. Written as DNA, the CDR3 is TGTGCCCGCCGGCAGGAAAGCTCCTACGAGCAGTACTTC. J is TRBJ2-7 and V is TRBV11-2; D ambiguous. The CDR3 is 13 amino acids. V was cut by 11 bases and J by 0 bases, with 14 bases left in between. The germline V gene encodes CDR1 SGHAT and CDR2 FQNNGV.

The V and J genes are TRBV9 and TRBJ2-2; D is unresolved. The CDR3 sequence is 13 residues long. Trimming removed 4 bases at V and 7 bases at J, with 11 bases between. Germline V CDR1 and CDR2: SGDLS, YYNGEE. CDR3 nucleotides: TGTGCCAGCAGCTTTAGAGGTGGCGGGGAGCTGTTTTTT. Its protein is CASSFRGGGELFF.

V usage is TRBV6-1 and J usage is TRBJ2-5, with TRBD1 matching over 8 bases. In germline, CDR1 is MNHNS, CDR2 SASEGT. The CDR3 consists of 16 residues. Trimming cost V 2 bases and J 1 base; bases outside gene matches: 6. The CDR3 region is CASSEILDRAQETQYF. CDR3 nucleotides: TGTGCCAGCAGTGAAATCCTGGACAGGGCCCAAGAGACCCAGTACTTC.

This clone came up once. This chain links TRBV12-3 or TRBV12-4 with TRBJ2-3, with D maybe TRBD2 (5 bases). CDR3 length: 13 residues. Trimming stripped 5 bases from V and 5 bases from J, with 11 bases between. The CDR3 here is CASSLGRGDTQYF. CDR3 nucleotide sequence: TGTGCCAGCAGTCTCGGCCGGGGAGATACGCAGTATTTT.

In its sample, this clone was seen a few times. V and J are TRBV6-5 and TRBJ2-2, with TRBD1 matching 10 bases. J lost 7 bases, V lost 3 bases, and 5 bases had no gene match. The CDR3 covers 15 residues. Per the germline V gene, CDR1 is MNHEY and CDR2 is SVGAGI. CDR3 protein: CASSYDRGRSGELFF. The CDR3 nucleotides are TGTGCCAGCAGTTATGACAGGGGGCGCAGCGGGGAGCTGTTTTTT.

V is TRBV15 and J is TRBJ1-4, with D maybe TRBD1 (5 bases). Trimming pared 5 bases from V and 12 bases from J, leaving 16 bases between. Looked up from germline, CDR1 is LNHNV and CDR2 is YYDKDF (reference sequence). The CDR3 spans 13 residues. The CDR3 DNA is TGTGCCACCAGCCAGGGAGGCTTGTTAGAACTGTTTTTT. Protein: CATSQGGLLELFF.